A selection of T cell receptor beta chains follows, all from one sample in a study of blood T cell repertoires in COVID-19. Clones were read by immunoSEQ multiplex PCR, and TCRdb kept only the in-frame ones, dropping some. Among approximately 62,000 clones listed, approximately 90% were seen once. Sequencing used peripheral blood. The receptors stem from a human donor with active COVID-19. The donor label of this sample is uncertain. The CDR3 runs from the conserved cysteine through the conserved F or W. The D gene is left open where the match is weak. Rows may omit the clone size; those that give it use once, few, many or a size class.

j_gene	v_gene	abundance	d_gene	CDR3aa	CDR3nt
TRBJ1-2	TRBV7-9	-	-	CASTEGSGMGYTF	TGTGCCAGCACCGAAGGTAGTGGTATGGGCTACACCTTC
TRBJ2-5	TRBV7-3	-	TRBD2	CASSSSGAPQETQYF	TGTGCCAGCAGCTCTAGCGGGGCCCCTCAAGAGACCCAGTACTTC
TRBJ2-7	TRBV7-2	-	-	CASSLSGTFSYEQYF	TGTGCCAGCAGCCTTAGTGGGACATTCTCCTACGAGCAGTACTTC
TRBJ1-6	TRBV19	-	-	CASNTGNSPLHF	TGTGCCAGTAACACGGGTAATTCACCCCTCCACTTT
TRBJ2-5	TRBV30	-	TRBD2	CAWRRGGFQETQYF	TGTGCCTGGAGGCGGGGGGGGTTTCAAGAGACCCAGTACTTC
TRBJ2-3	TRBV3-1/TRBV3-2	-	-	CASSPTYDTQYF	TGTGCCAGCAGCCCAACATATGATACGCAGTATTTT
TRBJ2-7	TRBV27	-	-	CASPRGSGYEQYF	TGTGCCAGCCCCCGGGGTAGCGGCTACGAGCAGTACTTC
TRBJ2-3	TRBV5-4	-	-	CASSSPSADTQYF	TGTGCCAGCAGCTCCCCCAGCGCAGATACGCAGTATTTT
TRBJ1-6	TRBV29-1	-	TRBD1	CSVRTGNTYNSPLHF	TGCAGCGTTAGGACAGGGAACACCTATAATTCACCCCTCCACTTT
TRBJ2-3	TRBV5-1	-	TRBD2	CASTEDGGVPDTQYF	TGCGCCAGCACAGAGGACGGGGGGGTCCCAGATACGCAGTATTTT
TRBJ2-1	TRBV10-3	-	-	CAISPHETGEAAEQFF	TGTGCCATCAGTCCCCACGAAACGGGAGAGGCCGCTGAGCAGTTCTTC
TRBJ2-7	TRBV11-2	-	TRBD2	CASSLGGGYYEQYF	TGTGCCAGCAGCTTAGGGGGAGGGTACTACGAGCAGTACTTC
TRBJ1-2	TRBV6-6	-	TRBD1	CASSSGTGANYGYTF	TGTGCCAGCAGTTCCGGGACAGGGGCCAACTATGGCTACACCTTC
TRBJ1-2	TRBV4-3	once	TRBD1	CASSQGGQGFRGYTF	TGCGCCAGCAGCCAGGGGGGACAGGGATTTAGAGGCTACACCTTC
TRBJ1-2	TRBV5-6	-	TRBD1	CASSSGTGEHNYGYTF	TGTGCCAGCAGCTCCGGGACAGGGGAACATAACTATGGCTACACCTTC
TRBJ1-5	TRBV5-1	-	TRBD1	CASSEGTGGQPQHF	TGCGCCAGCAGCGAAGGGACAGGGGGACAGCCCCAGCATTTT
TRBJ1-6	TRBV12-5	-	-	CASGSREGVGQGNSPLHF	TGTGCTAGTGGTTCCCGGGAGGGTGTGGGGCAAGGGAATTCACCCCTCCACTTT
TRBJ2-1	TRBV11-2	-	TRBD2	CASSPQASGHHNEQFF	TGTGCCAGCAGCCCTCAGGCTAGCGGACACCACAATGAGCAGTTCTTC
TRBJ2-5	TRBV15	-	-	CATSTPGQETQYF	TGTGCCACCAGCACACCGGGACAAGAGACCCAGTACTTC
TRBJ2-4	TRBV6-5	-	TRBD2	CASSYLAGGSKNIQYF	TGTGCCAGCAGTTATCTAGCGGGGGGTTCCAAAAACATTCAGTACTTC
TRBJ2-1	TRBV5-1	-	-	CASSSAEAYNEQFF	TGCGCCAGCTCCTCGGCGGAGGCCTACAATGAGCAGTTCTTC
TRBJ1-2	TRBV10-3	-	-	CAISESRAGDYGYTF	TGTGCCATCAGTGAGTCGAGGGCAGGGGACTATGGCTACACCTTC
TRBJ1-2	TRBV4-1	few	TRBD1	CASSQADRGDYGYTF	TGCGCCAGCAGCCAAGCGGACAGGGGCGACTATGGCTACACCTTC
TRBJ2-1	TRBV9	-	-	CASSVAAVGGTRYNEQFF	TGTGCCAGCAGCGTAGCAGCTGTGGGCGGAACTAGGTACAATGAGCAGTTCTTC
TRBJ2-3	TRBV4-2	-	TRBD2	CASSPSRTSEADTQYF	TGTGCCAGCAGCCCTTCCCGGACTAGCGAGGCGGATACGCAGTATTTT
TRBJ1-1	TRBV5-4	-	-	CASNPGGRGDTEAFF	TGTGCCAGCAACCCTGGAGGGAGAGGGGACACTGAAGCTTTCTTT
TRBJ2-3	TRBV28	-	-	CASREQGGDTDTQYF	TGTGCCAGCAGGGAACAGGGGGGGGACACAGATACGCAGTATTTT
TRBJ2-1	TRBV5-8	-	-	CASSRTIGEQFF	TGTGCCAGCAGCCGGACTATTGGTGAGCAGTTCTTC
TRBJ2-1	TRBV28	once	-	CASSLVSSYNEQFF	TGTGCCAGCAGTTTAGTCAGCTCCTACAATGAGCAGTTCTTC
TRBJ2-3	TRBV2	-	TRBD1	CASSPDRGRTDTQYF	TGTGCCAGCAGTCCGGACAGGGGGCGCACAGATACGCAGTATTTT
TRBJ1-1	TRBV19	once	-	CASSRDWDTEAFF	TGTGCCAGTAGTAGGGACTGGGACACTGAAGCTTTCTTT
TRBJ1-6	TRBV27	-	TRBD1	CASSLRPGQANSPLHF	TGTGCCAGCAGTTTGCGACCGGGACAGGCTAATTCACCCCTCCACTTT
TRBJ2-7	TRBV9	-	TRBD2	CASSVDAGGISYEQYF	TGTGCCAGCAGCGTAGACGCGGGAGGGATATCCTACGAGCAGTACTTC
TRBJ2-3	TRBV27	-	TRBD1	CASRTGADTQYF	TGTGCCAGCAGGACAGGGGCAGATACGCAGTATTTT
TRBJ2-2	TRBV9	-	-	CASSPWDSFTGELFF	TGTGCCAGCAGCCCCTGGGACTCATTCACCGGGGAGCTGTTTTTT
TRBJ2-1	TRBV9	few	TRBD2	CASSASGSPYNEQFF	TGTGCCAGCAGCGCGAGCGGGAGTCCCTACAATGAGCAGTTCTTC
TRBJ2-4	TRBV28	-	-	CASSLLRGNIQYF	TGTGCCAGCAGTTTATTACGGGGAAACATTCAGTACTTC